This entry concerns a single T cell receptor (beta chain). Its antigen remains unidentified. Nothing much larger sits one base from this clone, and base qualities are not available. The entry originates in a study of T cell changes during pregnancy in multiple sclerosis (dated by TCRdb to the late 2010s). Concerning the study at large: In women with multiple sclerosis, the researchers looked at how the T cell repertoire shifted as pregnancy progressed.

Library creation used the immunoSEQ multiplex PCR assay. TCRdb retrieved this table from immuneACCESS and kept in-frame rearrangements only. Not all clones are present; in checked studies, unresolved V genes account for under half, and no reason is known for the remainder. This sample holds 100,000 or so clones; 85% to 95% were observed only once. The ten largest clonotypes hold 0.7% to 0.9% of the sample. The CDR3 measures 15 amino acids from cysteine to phenylalanine. The DNA shown is the 45-base CDR3, in frame from base 1. Unmatched junction bases come to 14, with V trimmed by 11 bases and J by 7 bases. CDR1 and CDR2, looked up from the germline V gene, are ENHRY and SYGVKD.

Sequencing used peripheral blood, obtained before pregnancy. In this chain, TRBV10-3 is recombined with TRBJ2-7; the junction holds 13 bases that match TRBD2. This TCR derives from a female donor with multiple sclerosis, enrolled in a pregnancy study. The CDR3: CAPEQTSGRPWEQYF. The nucleotide sequence reads as follows: TGTGCCCCAGAGCAGACTAGCGGGAGGCCGTGGGAGCAGTACTTC.